Sequencing of this TCR beta chain was carried out in a study of control samples from healthy donors and cancer patients. Repertoires were generated with immunoSEQ multiplex PCR, while TCRdb's copy carries only in-frame clones and drops some. The sample carries 35,000 to 40,000 clones, around 82% recorded once. The ends were cut back, 5 bases at V and 4 bases at J, with 15 bases in the middle. The CDR3 is 14 residues long. Germline V CDR1 and CDR2: SGDLS, YYNGEE. The sample consisted of PBMCs. The genes are TRBV9 and TRBJ1-2; D is ambiguous. The receptor was derived from a woman aged 55-69 years with lung cancer. The CDR3 DNA sequence: TGTGCCAGCAGGAATCAGGAAAAGGGCTATGGCTACACCTTC. This gives the protein CASRNQEKGYGYTF.